These T cell receptor beta chains were read from a single sample in a study of regulatory T cells in long-lasting Graves disease. MiXCR, applied by TCRdb to the multiplex PCR reads, yields one record per CDR3 protein. This table holds about 540,000 distinct CDR3 sequences, roughly 13% found once. This same sample was also taken into another study, of T cells in Graves' hyperthyroidism and ophthalmopathy.

Sequencing used peripheral blood mononuclear cells (PBMCs), obtained at new diagnosis, from a patient treated with antithyroid drugs. These receptors were taken from a man younger than 45 with Graves disease. Each CDR3 is given with its conserved first and last residue. A D gene is named only where the DNA matches it firmly. The size field is filled for only some rows; it gives once, few, many or a size class.

d_call,clone_size,j_call,v_call,cdr3_aa,cdr3_nt
TRBD1,many,TRBJ2-2,TRBV5-1,CASSLETGGHGELFF,TGCGCCAGCAGCTTGGAGACAGGGGGACACGGGGAGCTGTTTTTT
TRBD2,many,TRBJ2-7,TRBV7-9,CASERDAHRQQYF,TGTGCCAGCGAGCGGGACGCACATAGGCAGCAGTACTTC
TRBD1,NA,TRBJ2-6,TRBV20-1,CSARTGATGANVLTF,TGCAGTGCTAGAACAGGGGCAACTGGGGCCAACGTCCTGACTTTC
NA,many,TRBJ2-1,TRBV12-3/TRBV12-4,CASNGQIYNEQFF,TGTGCCAGCAACGGACAGATATACAATGAGCAGTTCTTC
TRBD1,many,TRBJ2-5,TRBV20-1,CSASVRGPETQYF,TGCAGTGCTAGTGTCAGGGGGCCGGAGACCCAGTACTTC
NA,few,TRBJ1-2,TRBV5-1,CASSLEAEKSSYGYTF,TGCGCCAGCAGCTTGGAGGCAGAAAAGTCGAGCTATGGCTACACCTTC
NA,many,TRBJ2-7,TRBV7-2,CASSLEGARYEQYF,TGTGCCAGCAGCTTAGAGGGAGCCCGTTACGAGCAGTACTTC
NA,many,TRBJ2-7,TRBV24-1,CATSDYRSGAYEQYF,TGTGCCACCAGTGATTATCGGAGTGGGGCCTACGAGCAGTACTTC
TRBD2,many,TRBJ2-5,TRBV6-1,CASSPPGTSGRGGQETQYF,TGTGCCAGCAGCCCTCCTGGGACTAGCGGGAGAGGGGGCCAAGAGACCCAGTACTTC
TRBD2,many,TRBJ2-1,TRBV7-8,CASSLALLAGGNEQFF,TGTGCCAGCAGCTTAGCGCTCCTAGCGGGGGGGAATGAGCAGTTCTTC
NA,NA,TRBJ2-1,TRBV18,CASSREAGTSSYNEQFF,TGTGCCAGCTCACGGGAGGCGGGAACGAGCTCCTACAATGAGCAGTTCTTC
NA,NA,TRBJ1-1,TRBV9,CASSVGETARNTEAFF,TGTGCCAGCAGCGTAGGGGAAACAGCGCGGAACACTGAAGCTTTCTTT
NA,few,TRBJ1-5,TRBV20-1,CNARPVAGPTYLGNQPQHF,TGCAATGCTAGACCTGTTGCCGGGCCAACGTACCTTGGCAATCAGCCCCAGCATTTT
NA,few,TRBJ2-2,TRBV5-6,CASSLAVRRKAGELFF,TGTGCCAGCAGCTTGGCCGTGCGGAGAAAGGCCGGGGAGCTGTTTTTT
NA,many,TRBJ2-1,TRBV10-3,CAISEGGKAEQFF,TGTGCCATCAGTGAGGGAGGGAAAGCTGAGCAGTTCTTC
TRBD1,many,TRBJ2-5,TRBV27,CASSPSTGLGETQYF,TGTGCCAGCAGTCCCTCGACAGGGTTGGGAGAGACCCAGTACTTC
NA,NA,TRBJ2-3,TRBV2,CATNLGDTQYF,TGTGCCACCAACCTGGGGGATACGCAGTATTTT
TRBD2,many,TRBJ2-7,TRBV7-9,CASSSVAGDYEQYF,TGTGCCAGCAGCTCAGTAGCGGGGGACTACGAGCAGTACTTC
TRBD1,few,TRBJ2-7,TRBV27,CASSSSMTGLRYEQYF,TGTGCCAGCAGTTCCTCCATGACAGGGCTCCGGTACGAGCAGTACTTC
NA,few,TRBJ1-4,TRBV10-2,CASQPAPGEKLFF,TGCGCCAGCCAGCCGGCGCCGGGGGAAAAACTGTTTTTT
TRBD2,many,TRBJ2-7,TRBV6-1,CASGRGGGGAYEQYF,TGTGCCAGCGGCCGGGGGGGCGGAGGAGCCTACGAGCAGTACTTC
NA,few,TRBJ2-6,TRBV29-1,CSVQPLGPGANVLTF,TGCAGCGTACAACCTTTAGGCCCTGGGGCCAACGTCCTGACTTTC
NA,NA,TRBJ2-3,TRBV10-3,CAIGTDDTDTQYF,TGTGCCATAGGCACCGACGACACAGATACGCAGTATTTT